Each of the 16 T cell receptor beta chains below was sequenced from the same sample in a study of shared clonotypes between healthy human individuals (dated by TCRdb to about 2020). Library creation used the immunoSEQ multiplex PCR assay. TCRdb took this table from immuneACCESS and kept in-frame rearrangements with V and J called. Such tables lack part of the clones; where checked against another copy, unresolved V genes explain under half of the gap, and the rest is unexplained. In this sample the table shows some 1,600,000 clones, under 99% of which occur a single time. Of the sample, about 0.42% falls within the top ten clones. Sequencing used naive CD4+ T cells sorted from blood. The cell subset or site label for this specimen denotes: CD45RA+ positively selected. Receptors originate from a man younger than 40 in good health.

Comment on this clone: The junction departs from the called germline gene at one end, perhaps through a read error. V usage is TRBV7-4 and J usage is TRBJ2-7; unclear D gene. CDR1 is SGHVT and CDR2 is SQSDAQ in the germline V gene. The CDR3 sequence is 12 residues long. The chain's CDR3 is CARSLNHYEQYF. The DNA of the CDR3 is TGTGCCAGAAGCTTAAATCACTACGAGCAGTACTTC.

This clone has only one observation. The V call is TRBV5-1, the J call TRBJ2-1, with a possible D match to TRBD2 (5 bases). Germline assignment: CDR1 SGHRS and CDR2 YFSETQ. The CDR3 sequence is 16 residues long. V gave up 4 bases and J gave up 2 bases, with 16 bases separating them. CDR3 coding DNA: TGCGCCAGCAGCCGCCTTGGCGGAGGCCCCTACAATGAGCAGTTCTTC. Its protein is CASSRLGGGPYNEQFF.

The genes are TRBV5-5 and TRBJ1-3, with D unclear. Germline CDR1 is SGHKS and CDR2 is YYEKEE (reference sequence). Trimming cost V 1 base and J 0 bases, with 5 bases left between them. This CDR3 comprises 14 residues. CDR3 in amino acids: CASSLISSGNTIYF. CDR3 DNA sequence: TGTGCCAGCAGCTTGATAAGCTCTGGAAACACCATATATTTT.

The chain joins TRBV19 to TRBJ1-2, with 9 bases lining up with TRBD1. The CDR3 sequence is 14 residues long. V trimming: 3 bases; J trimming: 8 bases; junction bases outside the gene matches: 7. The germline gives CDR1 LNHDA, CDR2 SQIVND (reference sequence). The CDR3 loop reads CASSMLQGAPGYTF. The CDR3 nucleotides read TGTGCCAGTAGTATGCTACAGGGGGCGCCCGGCTACACCTTC.

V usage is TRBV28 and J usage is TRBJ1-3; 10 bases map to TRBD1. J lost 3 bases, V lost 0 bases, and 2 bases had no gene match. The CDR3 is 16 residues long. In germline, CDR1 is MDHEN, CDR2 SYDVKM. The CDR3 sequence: CASSLWTGGLGNTIYF. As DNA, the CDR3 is TGTGCCAGCAGTTTATGGACAGGGGGCCTTGGAAACACCATATATTTT.

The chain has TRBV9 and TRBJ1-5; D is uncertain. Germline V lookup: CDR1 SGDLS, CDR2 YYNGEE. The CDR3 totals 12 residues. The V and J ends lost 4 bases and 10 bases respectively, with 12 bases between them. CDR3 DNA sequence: TGTGCCAGCAGCCCCGATTTGATACCCCAGCATTTT. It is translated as CASSPDLIPQHF.

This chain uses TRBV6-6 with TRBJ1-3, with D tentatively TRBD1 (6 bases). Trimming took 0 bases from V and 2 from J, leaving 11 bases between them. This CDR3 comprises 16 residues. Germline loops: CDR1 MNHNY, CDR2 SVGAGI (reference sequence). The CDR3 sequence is CASSYSGPGAGNTIYF. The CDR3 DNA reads TGTGCCAGCAGTTACTCGGGGCCAGGGGCTGGAAACACCATATATTTT.

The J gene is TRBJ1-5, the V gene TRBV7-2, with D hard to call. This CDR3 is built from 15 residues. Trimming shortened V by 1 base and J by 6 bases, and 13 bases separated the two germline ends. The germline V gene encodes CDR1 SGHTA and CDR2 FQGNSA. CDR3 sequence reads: CASSLVPGGGQPQHF. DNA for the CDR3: TGTGCCAGCAGCTTAGTCCCCGGAGGCGGTCAGCCCCAGCATTTT.

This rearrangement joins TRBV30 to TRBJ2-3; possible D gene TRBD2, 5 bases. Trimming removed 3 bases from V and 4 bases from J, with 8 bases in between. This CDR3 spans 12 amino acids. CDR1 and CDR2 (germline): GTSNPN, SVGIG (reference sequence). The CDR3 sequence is CAWSWGADTQYF. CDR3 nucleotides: TGTGCCTGGAGCTGGGGAGCAGATACGCAGTATTTT.

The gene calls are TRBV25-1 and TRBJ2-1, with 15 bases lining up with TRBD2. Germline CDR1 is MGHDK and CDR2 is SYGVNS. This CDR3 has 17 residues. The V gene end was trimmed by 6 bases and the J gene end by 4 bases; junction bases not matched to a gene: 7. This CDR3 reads CASRRTSGRAIYNEQFF. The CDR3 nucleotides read TGTGCCAGCAGACGGACTAGCGGGAGGGCGATTTACAATGAGCAGTTCTTC.

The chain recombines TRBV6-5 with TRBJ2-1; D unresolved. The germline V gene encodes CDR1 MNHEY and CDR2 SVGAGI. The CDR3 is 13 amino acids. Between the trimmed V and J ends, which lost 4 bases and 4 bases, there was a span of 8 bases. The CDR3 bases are TGTGCCAGCAGTTCCGGAGATTACAATGAGCAGTTCTTC. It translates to CASSSGDYNEQFF.

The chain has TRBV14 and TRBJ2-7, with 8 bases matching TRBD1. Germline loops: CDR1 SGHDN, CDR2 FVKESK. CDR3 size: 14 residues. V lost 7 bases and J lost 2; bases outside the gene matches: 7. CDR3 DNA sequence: TGTGCCAGCACCGCTGGGACAGGACCCTACGAGCAGTACTTC. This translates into CASTAGTGPYEQYF.

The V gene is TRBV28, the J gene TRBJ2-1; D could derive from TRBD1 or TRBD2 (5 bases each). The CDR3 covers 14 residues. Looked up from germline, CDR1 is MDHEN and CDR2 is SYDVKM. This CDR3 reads CATHRRSSYNEQFF. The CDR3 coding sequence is TGTGCTACCCACAGGAGGAGCTCCTACAATGAGCAGTTCTTC.

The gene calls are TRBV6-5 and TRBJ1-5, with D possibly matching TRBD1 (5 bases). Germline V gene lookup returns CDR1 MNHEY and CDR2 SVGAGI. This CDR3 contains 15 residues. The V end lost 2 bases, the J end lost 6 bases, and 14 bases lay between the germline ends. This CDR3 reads CASSYLPGGAQPQHF. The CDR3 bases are TGTGCCAGCAGTTACCTCCCGGGGGGAGCTCAGCCCCAGCATTTT.

CDR3 nucleotides: TGTGCCAGCTCACGAACGACAGGGGCATACGAAAAACTGTTTTTT. Translating gives CASSRTTGAYEKLFF. V usage is TRBV18 and J usage is TRBJ1-4; 8 nucleotides align to TRBD1. CDR3 length: 15 residues. Trimming took 4 bases from V and 8 from J; bases not matched to a gene: 9. Germline CDR1 KGHSH, CDR2 LQKENI.

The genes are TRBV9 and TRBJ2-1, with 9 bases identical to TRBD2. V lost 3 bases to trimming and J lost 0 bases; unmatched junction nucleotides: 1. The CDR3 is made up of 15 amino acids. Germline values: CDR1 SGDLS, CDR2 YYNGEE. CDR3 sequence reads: CASSAREGSYNEQFF. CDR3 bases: TGTGCCAGCAGCGCGCGGGAGGGCTCCTACAATGAGCAGTTCTTC.